This T cell receptor beta chain is from a study of cytomegalovirus exposure and HLA in healthy donors. The PCR employed 60 Vbeta primers together with 13 Jbeta primers. Generated by immunoSEQ multiplex PCR, the TCRdb table keeps only in-frame clones and is missing some. The table records some 200,000 clones, over 70% of them present only once. J was trimmed by 11 bases and V by 1 base; bases with no gene match: 11. The CDR3 is 15 amino acids. Looked up from germline, CDR1 is GTSNPN and CDR2 is SVGIG (reference sequence). Broader study findings: Across all donors, roughly uniform sequencing depth was an assumption of the presence/absence analyses. The study found most TCR sequences rare, yet found some public TCRs in many donors. Several top significant clusters appeared, in a later analysis, to be linked to common viral pathogens.

With respect to this clone: Antigen specificity is unknown.

The receptor's source is a man aged 45-65 years in good health and CMV-seronegative. This chain uses TRBV30 with TRBJ2-5; 12 nucleotides match TRBD2. The specimen was PBMCs. The CDR3 DNA follows: TGTGCCTGGAGTGGATCTAGCGGGGGGGCCCGGGGTCAGTACTTC. The encoded protein is CAWSGSSGGARGQYF.